This T cell receptor (beta chain) came from a study of T cells in tumors after PD-1 blockade. Study background: Excluded were patients with checkpoint blockade, immunosuppressants, or radiotherapy or other anti-cancer therapy within 4 weeks. Each patient got pembrolizumab 200 mg every 3 weeks or cemiplimab 350 mg every 2 weeks. During anti-PD-1 treatment, some patients continued daily vismodegib 150 mg.

Generated by immunoSEQ multiplex PCR, the TCRdb table keeps only in-frame clones and is missing some. The sample holds just under 65,000 clones, 74% seen once. Template: tumor biopsy or peripheral blood genomic DNA, about 550-6,500 ng per sample. This CDR3 has 14 amino acids. V shed 6 bases and J 1 base; nucleotides not matched to a gene: 4. Germline V gene sequence: CDR1 WSHSY, CDR2 SAAADI. The sequence was obtained from a human donor with basal cell carcinoma. The material sequenced was PBMCs, taken after anti-PD-1 treatment. V gene TRBV10-2 combines with J gene TRBJ1-2; TRBD1 aligns across 8 bases. CDR3 sequence (DNA): TGCGCCAGCAGAGTGGGACAGGTTAACTATGGCTACACCTTC. As protein: CASRVGQVNYGYTF.